These 27 T cell receptor beta chains were sequenced from one sample in a study of CD8+ T cells in alopecia areata. Treatment meaning: oral pan-JAK inhibitor, 5-10 mg twice daily. Extracted RNA was reverse transcribed, and the resulting cDNA served as sequencing template. Assay used: immunoSEQ multiplex PCR; TCRdb lists only in-frame clones, some missing. The sample consists of about 210,000 clones, roughly two fifths of them appearing once. Sequencing used CD4+ T cells sorted from blood, obtained around week 30, from a patient treated with tofacitinib. The origin of the receptors is a human donor with alopecia areata.

The chain carries TRBV4-1 and TRBJ2-7; a possible D gene is TRBD2 (6 bases). This CDR3 is built from 15 residues. V lost 3 bases and J 5 bases, leaving 17 bases between the germline ends. Germline V gene lookup returns CDR1 MGHRA and CDR2 YSYEKL. CDR3 residues: CASSHPPGGFHEQYF. CDR3 coding DNA: TGCGCCAGCAGCCATCCCCCAGGAGGGTTCCACGAGCAGTACTTC.

This clone was recorded a few times. The CDR3 sequence is CASSPGAFEQFF. The CDR3 nucleotides read TGTGCCAGCAGCCCTGGGGCTTTTGAGCAGTTCTTC. The chain uses TRBV11-2 and TRBJ2-1; TRBD1 is a possible D gene (5 bases). From germline, CDR1 is SGHAT and CDR2 FQNNGV. The CDR3 spans 12 residues. The V and J ends lost 5 bases and 9 bases respectively, with 11 bases between them.

This chain uses TRBV7-9 with TRBJ2-6; D ambiguous. This CDR3 spans 16 amino acids. V was clipped by 5 bases and J by 7 bases, with 18 bases between them. The germline V gene encodes CDR1 SEHNR and CDR2 FQNEAQ (reference sequence). The CDR3 is CASSPSPGVRANVLTF. In DNA, the CDR3 is TGTGCCAGCAGCCCAAGTCCCGGCGTACGAGCCAACGTCCTGACTTTC.

This clone came up a few times. The chain combines TRBV4-1 with TRBJ2-1, with D perhaps TRBD2 (5 bases). Trimming shortened V by 4 bases and J by 1 base, and 14 bases separated the two germline ends. Looked up from germline, CDR1 is MGHRA and CDR2 is YSYEKL. This CDR3 is 16 amino acids long. The DNA for the CDR3 is TGCGCCAGCAGCCCCCAGGAGGCGGGTTCCTACAATGAGCAGTTCTTC. Its translation is CASSPQEAGSYNEQFF.

J is TRBJ1-1 and V is TRBV19; tentatively, D is TRBD1 (5 bases). Germline V gene sequence: CDR1 LNHDA, CDR2 SQIVND (reference sequence). The CDR3 is made up of 13 amino acids. V shed 4 bases and J shed 11 bases, with 17 bases lying between them. Here the CDR3 reads CASSRKAQGYAFF. In DNA, the CDR3 is TGTGCCAGTAGTAGGAAAGCTCAGGGATACGCTTTCTTT.

This chain connects TRBV29-1 to TRBJ2-7; 14 bases agree with TRBD2. In germline, CDR1 is SQVTM, CDR2 ANQGSEA. CDR3 length: 15 residues. V was pared by 5 bases and J by 2 bases, with 5 bases of the junction left unmatched. The CDR3, as DNA: TGCAGCGTTACTGGGACTAGCGGGAGAACCTACGAGCAGTACTTC. It codes for CSVTGTSGRTYEQYF.

The V and J genes are TRBV29-1 and TRBJ2-7; 7 bases agree with TRBD1. From germline, CDR1 is SQVTM and CDR2 ANQGSEA. J was trimmed by 1 base and V by 2 bases; bases with no gene match: 2. This CDR3 region has 13 residues. CDR3 DNA: TGCAGCGTTGAAAACAGGGGTTCCTACGAGCAGTACTTC. It specifies CSVENRGSYEQYF.

This rearrangement joins TRBV4-2 to TRBJ2-5; D not certain. The J call is in doubt because the DNA end fits TRBJ2-7 better. The CDR3 has 13 amino acids. Germline-derived CDR1 and CDR2 are LGHNA and YNFKEQ. DNA for the CDR3: TGTGCCAGCAGCCATAGTAGCTCCTACGAGCAGTACTTC. Protein sequence: CASSHSSSYEQYF.

This clone was seen more than once but under ten times. This chain joins TRBV30 and TRBJ1-1; D possibly corresponds to TRBD1 (5 bases). Per germline, CDR1 GTSNPN and CDR2 SVGIG (reference sequence). This CDR3 is built from 12 residues. V was shortened by 6 bases and J by 3 bases, with 11 bases between the two germline ends. CDR3 amino acids: CACRTTDTEAFF. For the CDR3, the DNA is TGTGCCTGTAGGACAACGGACACTGAAGCTTTCTTT.

The chain links TRBV6-5 to TRBJ1-1, with 8 positions matching TRBD1. The germline gives CDR1 MNHEY, CDR2 SVGAGI. CDR3 length equals 15 residues. Trimming took 2 bases from V and 6 from J; bases not matched to a gene: 8. The CDR3 spells CASSYPPGGGPEAFF. As DNA, the CDR3 is TGTGCCAGCAGTTACCCCCCAGGGGGCGGCCCTGAAGCTTTCTTT.

The chain links TRBV6-5 to TRBJ2-3; 8 bases map to TRBD2. The CDR3 extends over 13 amino acids. Germline V gives CDR1 MNHEY, CDR2 SVGAGI. Germline trimming cut 7 bases from V and 5 bases from J; bases unmatched to any gene: 5. CDR3 coding DNA: TGTGCCAGCAAAGGCAGCGGGAGAGATACGCAGTATTTT. It yields the protein CASKGSGRDTQYF.

V usage is TRBV30 and J usage is TRBJ1-1; 10 bases are shared with TRBD1. The germline gives CDR1 GTSNPN, CDR2 SVGIG (reference sequence). The CDR3 length is 15 residues. The V segment lost 0 bases and the J segment 4 bases; nucleotides outside the gene matches: 5. CDR3 sequence (DNA): TGTGCCTGGAGTGTGATAGGACAGGGGGGCACTGAAGCTTTCTTT. It is translated as CAWSVIGQGGTEAFF.

This clone occurred many times. This rearrangement joins TRBV5-4 to TRBJ1-2; D is perhaps TRBD1 (5 bases). Trimming removed 1 base at V and 0 bases at J, with 10 bases between. The CDR3 covers 15 residues. The germline CDR1 and CDR2 sequences are SGHNT and YYREEE (reference sequence). DNA for the CDR3: TGTGCCAGCAGCTTGCGCAGGGCCACTAACTATGGCTACACCTTC. Translation: CASSLRRATNYGYTF.

The chain joins TRBV5-4 to TRBJ1-2; D might be TRBD1 (5 bases). V was clipped by 1 base and J by 5 bases, with 9 bases between them. This CDR3 comprises 13 residues. Per the germline V gene, CDR1 is SGHNT and CDR2 is YYREEE (reference sequence). CDR3: CASSLRTLYGYTF. The DNA of the CDR3 is TGTGCCAGCAGCTTGAGGACACTTTATGGCTACACCTTC.

This clone was recorded a few times. This chain uses TRBV15 with TRBJ1-5; D perhaps matches TRBD1 (6 bases). Germline CDR1 and CDR2: LNHNV and YYDKDF (reference sequence). Trimming stripped 7 bases from V and 0 bases from J, with 13 bases between. The CDR3 is made up of 15 amino acids. In DNA form, the CDR3 reads TGTGCCACCACTACCGGGACAACTAGCAATCAGCCCCAGCATTTT. Protein: CATTTGTTSNQPQHF.

The chain combines TRBV5-4 with TRBJ1-5; weak D call: TRBD1 (5 bases). V lost 4 bases and J lost 4, with 12 bases in between. There are 14 residues in the CDR3. CDR1 SGHNT and CDR2 YYREEE come from the germline V gene (reference sequence). The CDR3 protein is CASSLRGVNQPQHF. DNA of the CDR3: TGTGCCAGCAGCCTCCGGGGCGTTAATCAGCCCCAGCATTTT.

CDR3 coding DNA: TGTGCCAGCAGATTCCGGGCTCCGGGGACTGAAGCTTTCTTT. Translated, it gives CASRFRAPGTEAFF. This chain joins TRBV5-6 and TRBJ1-1, with D unresolved. The CDR3 is 14 residues long. The germline V gene has CDR1 SGHDT and CDR2 YYEEEE. Deletions cut 5 bases from V and 5 bases from J, with 16 bases between.

The CDR3 loop is CASSLAGHDEQFF. The CDR3 DNA sequence: TGTGCCAGCAGCTTAGCGGGGCACGACGAGCAGTTCTTC. The genes are TRBV7-9 and TRBJ2-1, with D maybe TRBD1 (5 bases). The CDR3 has 13 residues. Germline values: CDR1 SEHNR, CDR2 FQNEAQ (reference sequence). Trimming removed 0 bases from V and 10 bases from J, with 10 bases in between.

The gene calls are TRBV23-1 and TRBJ2-7; 7 positions match TRBD1. Being an ORF, TRBV23-1 has a function that is uncertain. The length of the CDR3 is 17 residues. J gave up 0 bases and V 3 bases, and 11 bases lay outside the gene matches. The CDR3 DNA sequence: TGCGCCAGCAGTCAGTTTACGGGACAGCTGAGCTCCTACGAGCAGTACTTC. Translation: CASSQFTGQLSSYEQYF.

This clone was detected a few times. The chain uses TRBV6-5 and TRBJ1-6, with D maybe TRBD1 (5 bases). Germline V gene data show CDR1 as MNHEY and CDR2 as SVGAGI. V was clipped by 7 bases and J by 7 bases, with 14 bases between them. This CDR3 has 14 amino acids. CDR3 DNA: TGTGCCAGCAAGGAAGGGGTTTTAAATTCACCCCTCCACTTT. This gives the protein CASKEGVLNSPLHF.

The chain has TRBV19 and TRBJ2-5; possibly TRBD1 or TRBD2 for D (5 bases each). Trimming stripped 9 bases from V and 5 bases from J, with 13 bases between. Germline assignment: CDR1 LNHDA and CDR2 SQIVND (reference sequence). The CDR3 length is 12 residues. CDR3 sequence: CASSGSGETQYF. The DNA of the CDR3 is TGTGCCAGCTCAGGGAGTGGGGAGACCCAGTACTTC.

This clone was seen more than once but under ten times. This sequence joins TRBV2 and TRBJ1-2, with a weak D call TRBD1 (6 bases). Trimming pared 6 bases from V and 6 bases from J, leaving 11 bases between. Germline values: CDR1 SNHLY, CDR2 FYNNEI. This CDR3 is built from 12 residues. The CDR3, as DNA: TGTGCCAGCAGGCTTTCAGGGGATGGCTACACCTTC. This translates into CASRLSGDGYTF.

The sample holds a few counts of this clone. The gene calls are TRBV6-6 and TRBJ1-2; D ambiguous. Deletions cut 4 bases from V and 7 bases from J, with 16 bases between. The CDR3 has 14 residues. CDR1 and CDR2 from the germline V gene are MNHNY and SVGAGI (reference sequence). The CDR3 DNA follows: TGTGCCAGCAGTTCCCATTGGGGAGGTGGTGGCTACACCTTC. Translating gives CASSSHWGGGGYTF.

The rearrangement uses TRBV4-1 and TRBJ2-5, with 11 bases identical to TRBD2. This CDR3 contains 16 residues. Unmatched junction bases numbered 6, after V lost 4 bases and J lost 2 bases. From germline, CDR1 is MGHRA and CDR2 YSYEKL. The DNA for the CDR3 is TGCGCCAGCAGCCGCGGAGGGACTAGCGGTCAAGAGACCCAGTACTTC. This sequence encodes CASSRGGTSGQETQYF.

The rearrangement links TRBV2 to TRBJ1-1, with D possibly TRBD1 on 6 matching bases. The CDR3 runs 14 residues. Germline V gene data show CDR1 as SNHLY and CDR2 as FYNNEI. V was clipped by 7 bases and J by 1 base, with 13 bases between them. The CDR3 is CASTNWGANTEAFF. DNA of the CDR3: TGTGCCAGCACTAACTGGGGGGCGAACACTGAAGCTTTCTTT.

The rearrangement uses TRBV5-1 and TRBJ1-1; D may be TRBD1 (6 bases). Germline CDR1 and CDR2: SGHRS and YFSETQ. The CDR3 runs to 13 residues. The V and J ends lost 4 bases and 5 bases respectively, with 12 bases between them. DNA of the CDR3: TGCGCCAGCAGCCCAGGGGATCGGACTGAAGCTTTCTTT. This encodes CASSPGDRTEAFF.

The chain is built from TRBV21-1 and TRBJ1-2. TRBV21-1 is tagged as a pseudogene. The CDR3 is made up of 13 amino acids. The CDR3 protein is CASSLEANYGYTF. The CDR3 DNA is TGTGCCAGCAGTTTGGAAGCTAACTATGGCTACACCTTC.